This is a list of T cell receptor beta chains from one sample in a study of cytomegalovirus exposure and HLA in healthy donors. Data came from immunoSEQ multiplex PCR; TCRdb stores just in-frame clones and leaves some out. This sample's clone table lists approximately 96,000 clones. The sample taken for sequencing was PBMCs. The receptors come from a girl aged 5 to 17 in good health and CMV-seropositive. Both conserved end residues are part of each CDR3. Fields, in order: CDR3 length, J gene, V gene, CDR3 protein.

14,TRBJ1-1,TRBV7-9,CASSFQGGNTEAFF
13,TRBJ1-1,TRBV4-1,CASSPSLYTEAFF
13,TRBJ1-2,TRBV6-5,CASGRGDNYGYTF
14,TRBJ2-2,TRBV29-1,CSVRQGLSTGELFF
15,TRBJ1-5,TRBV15,CATSSPPQGFQPQHF
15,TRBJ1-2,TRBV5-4,CASSLVGGRDYGYTF
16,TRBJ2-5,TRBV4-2,CASSPTSGEYQETQYF
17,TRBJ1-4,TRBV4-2,CASSQDSVRQSDEKLFF
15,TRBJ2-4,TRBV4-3,CASSQGTGSQNIQYF
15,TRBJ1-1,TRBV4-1,CASSQGRRGNTEAFF
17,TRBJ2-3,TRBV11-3,CASSLVRVGSSTDTQYF
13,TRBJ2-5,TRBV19,CASSIQDQETQYF
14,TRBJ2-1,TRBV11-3,CASSARTDHNEQFF
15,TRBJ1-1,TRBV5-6,CASSPDRGGTFEAFF
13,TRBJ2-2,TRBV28,CASYNINTGELFF
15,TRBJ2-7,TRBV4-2,CASSPLGSSSYEQYF
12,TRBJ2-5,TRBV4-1,CASSPLGGGQYF
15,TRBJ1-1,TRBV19,CASSISGSTRTEAFF
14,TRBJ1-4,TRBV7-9,CASSLATANEKLFF
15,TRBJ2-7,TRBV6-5,CASSYAQQGPYEQYF
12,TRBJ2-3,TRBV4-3,CASSWSADTQYF
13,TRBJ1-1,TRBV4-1,CASSQDGGTEAFF
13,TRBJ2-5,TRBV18,CASSRQAGETQYF
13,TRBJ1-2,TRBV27,CASTGGPNYGYTF
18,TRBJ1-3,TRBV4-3,CASSQVFREVSSGNTIYF
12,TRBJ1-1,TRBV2,CAGGASNTEAFF